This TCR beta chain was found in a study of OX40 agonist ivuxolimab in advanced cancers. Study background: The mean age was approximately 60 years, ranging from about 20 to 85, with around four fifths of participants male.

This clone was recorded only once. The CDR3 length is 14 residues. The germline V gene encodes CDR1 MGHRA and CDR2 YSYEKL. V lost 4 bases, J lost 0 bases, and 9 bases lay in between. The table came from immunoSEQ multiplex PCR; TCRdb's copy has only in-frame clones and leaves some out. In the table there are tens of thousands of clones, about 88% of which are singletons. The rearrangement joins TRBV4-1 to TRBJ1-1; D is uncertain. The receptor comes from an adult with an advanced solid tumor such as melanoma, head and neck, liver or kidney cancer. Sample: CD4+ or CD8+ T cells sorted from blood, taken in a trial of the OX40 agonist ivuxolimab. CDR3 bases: TGCGCCAGCAGCCCCAGGACGATGAACACTGAAGCTTTCTTT. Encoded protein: CASSPRTMNTEAFF.